A single sample gave rise to the 26 T cell receptor beta chains below, sequenced in a study of PD-1 blockade in classical Hodgkin lymphoma (dated by TCRdb to the early 2020s). Libraries were prepared through the immunoSEQ multiplex PCR assay. Drawn from immuneACCESS, this table holds only the in-frame rearrangements with V and J called that TCRdb kept. Clones are partly lost; checked studies trace under half to an unresolved V gene and leave the rest unexplained. This sample comprises about 13,000 clones, roughly 80% of them detected only once. The ten largest clones take up approximately 15% of the sample. The time point label here, explained by the study, means: cycle 4 day 1 (C4D1), after five to seven weeks of nivolumab. Every trial patient had relapsed following autologous stem cell transplantation, and prior brentuximab vedotin exposure was what differed among cohorts A, B and C. The material sequenced was peripheral blood mononuclear cells (PBMCs), taken before the fourth cycle of nivolumab. The origin of the receptors is a human donor with classical Hodgkin lymphoma.

The gene calls are TRBV29-1 and TRBJ2-1; TRBD1 matches 9 bases. V gave up 3 bases and J gave up 5 bases; unmatched junction bases: 14. Germline values: CDR1 SQVTM, CDR2 ANQGSEA. The CDR3 loop spans 17 amino acids. Written as DNA, the CDR3 is TGCAGCGTTGATGGGACAGGGAATGATTCCTTCGACAATGAGCAGTTCTTC. This encodes CSVDGTGNDSFDNEQFF.

The genes are TRBV6-4 and TRBJ1-1; a weak D match, TRBD1 (6 bases). Germline V gene sequence: CDR1 MRHNA, CDR2 SNTAGT. The CDR3 contains 15 residues. V shed 0 bases and J shed 3 bases, with 11 bases lying between them. Here the CDR3 reads CASSDSRAGDTEAFF. The CDR3, as DNA: TGTGCCAGCAGTGACTCGAGAGCAGGGGACACTGAAGCTTTCTTT.

Note on this clone: At one end, the junction sequence differs from germline, possibly due to a read error. The chain employs TRBV7-2 and TRBJ1-6, with 8 bases matching TRBD1. The CDR3 totals 13 residues. CDR1 SGHTA and CDR2 FQGNSA come from the germline V gene. The DNA of the CDR3 is TGCGCCAGCAGCCATCGGACAGGGAGGCCCCTCCACTTT. As protein: CASSHRTGRPLHF.

This chain uses TRBV11-2 with TRBJ2-3; weak D call: TRBD2 (6 bases). The V gene's germline CDR1 is SGHAT and CDR2 FQNNGV. The CDR3 is 13 residues long. V lost 0 bases, J lost 9 bases, and 10 bases lay in between. CDR3: CASSLESLATQYF. CDR3 DNA: TGTGCCAGCAGCTTAGAGTCTCTAGCGACGCAGTATTTT.

The genes are TRBV7-3 and TRBJ1-1; D not certain. The V gene lost 6 bases and the J gene lost 1 base, with 15 bases spanning the gap. The CDR3 sequence is 15 residues long. Looked up from germline, CDR1 is SGHTA and CDR2 is FQGTGA. CDR3 amino acids: CASSLPGSPNTEAFF. The CDR3 DNA follows: TGTGCCAGCAGTCTACCTGGGAGCCCGAACACTGAAGCTTTCTTT.

The rearrangement uses TRBV5-8 and TRBJ1-1, with unresolved D. Per the germline V gene, CDR1 is SGHTS and CDR2 is YDEGEE. V was cut by 5 bases and J by 1 base, with 9 bases left in between. The CDR3 loop spans 13 amino acids. DNA of the CDR3: TGTGCCAGCAGTTGGGAGGGGAACACTGAAGCTTTCTTT. It encodes CASSWEGNTEAFF. Based on the CDR3 plus reference TRBV5-8 and TRBJ1-1, the full variable domain is EAGVTQSPTHLIKTRGQQATLRCSPISGHTSVYWYQQALGLGLQFLLWYDEGEERNRGNFPPRFSGRQFPNYSSELNVNALELEDSALYLCASSWEGNTEAFFGQGTRLTVV.

The V and J genes are TRBV7-3 and TRBJ1-4; D unresolved. The CDR3 extends over 15 amino acids. In germline, CDR1 is SGHTA, CDR2 FQGTGA. The V end lost 1 base, the J end lost 7 bases, and 13 bases lay between the germline ends. Here the CDR3 reads CASSLSGAGGEKLFF. In DNA, the CDR3 is TGTGCCAGCAGCTTAAGTGGAGCAGGTGGTGAAAAACTGTTTTTT.

The sample holds one count of this clone. The V call is TRBV6-5, the J call TRBJ1-3; a possible D gene is TRBD1 (6 bases). This CDR3 is 14 amino acids long. In germline, CDR1 is MNHEY, CDR2 SVGAGI. Trimming left V 2 bases short and J 2 bases short, with 7 bases between. CDR3: CASSYDRTGNTIYF. In DNA form, the CDR3 reads TGTGCCAGCAGTTACGACAGGACTGGAAACACCATATATTTT.

The chain recombines TRBV20-1 with TRBJ2-7, with TRBD2 as a possible D gene (6 bases). This CDR3 comprises 10 residues. CDR1 is DFQATT and CDR2 is SNEGSKA in the germline V gene (reference sequence). The V gene lost 6 bases and the J gene lost 7 bases, with 10 bases spanning the gap. In nucleotides, the CDR3 is TGCAGTGCCCACCGGGGGGAGCAGTACTTC. This codes for CSAHRGEQYF.

Worth noting for this clone: Possible read error: a much larger clone is one base away. The rearrangement uses TRBV4-2 and TRBJ1-2, with a possible D match to TRBD1 (6 bases). Germline CDR1 LGHNA, CDR2 YNFKEQ. Between the trimmed V and J ends, which lost 1 base and 5 bases, there was a span of 20 bases. The CDR3 sequence is 17 residues long. CDR3 sequence reads: CASSQGTLDRTLYGYTF. CDR3 in DNA: TGTGCCAGCAGCCAAGGTACCCTAGACAGGACCCTATATGGCTACACCTTC.

The chain uses TRBV7-3 and TRBJ1-4; no reliable D call. The CDR3 contains 14 residues. CDR1 SGHTA and CDR2 FQGTGA come from the germline V gene. V lost 3 bases to trimming and J lost 0 bases, with 5 bases between them. The CDR3 nucleotides read TGTGCCAGCAGCTTTTTGTCAACTAATGAAAAACTGTTTTTT. Encoded protein: CASSFLSTNEKLFF.

The chain has TRBV7-6 and TRBJ2-7; D may match TRBD1 or TRBD2 (5 bases each). Between the trimmed V and J ends, which lost 0 bases and 2 bases, there was a span of 11 bases. Germline V CDR1 and CDR2: SGHVS, FNYEAQ. This CDR3 contains 15 residues. CDR3 sequence: CASSLAGTGPYEQYF. For the CDR3, the DNA is TGTGCCAGCAGCTTAGCTGGTACGGGACCCTACGAGCAGTACTTC.

This chain connects TRBV7-2 to TRBJ2-3, with 8 bases identical to TRBD2. Germline CDR1 and CDR2: SGHTA and FQGNSA. After removal of 1 base from V and 6 bases from J, the junction contained 12 bases not matched to a gene. The CDR3 is 17 residues long. CDR3 DNA: TGTGCCAGCAGCTTAGGCAGACGCGGGGGGCCGTCCGATACGCAGTATTTT. Its protein product is CASSLGRRGGPSDTQYF.

The chain carries TRBV11-3 and TRBJ1-1; 11 nucleotides align to TRBD1. V shed 2 bases and J 4 bases; nucleotides not matched to a gene: 3. This CDR3 is 15 amino acids long. The germline V gene has CDR1 SGHNT and CDR2 YENEEA. CDR3 region: CASSLHGTGGTEAFF. The CDR3 DNA sequence: TGTGCCAGCAGCTTACATGGGACAGGGGGCACTGAAGCTTTCTTT.

The chain couples TRBV9 to TRBJ2-6; 9 bases fit TRBD2. Looked up from germline, CDR1 is SGDLS and CDR2 is YYNGEE. The CDR3 consists of 20 residues. Trimming cost V 4 bases and J 0 bases; bases outside gene matches: 14. The chain's CDR3 is CASSSPLAGPRSSGANVLTF. CDR3 sequence (DNA): TGTGCCAGCAGCTCCCCCCTAGCGGGGCCACGAAGCTCTGGGGCCAACGTCCTGACTTTC.

The rearrangement joins TRBV15 to TRBJ2-7, with 7 bases that match TRBD1. Germline V lookup: CDR1 LNHNV, CDR2 YYDKDF (reference sequence). The CDR3 sequence is 15 residues long. V gave up 0 bases and J gave up 10 bases; unmatched junction bases: 12. CDR3 in amino acids: CATSRDAGSGDRQYF. The CDR3 coding sequence is TGTGCCACCAGCAGAGATGCGGGTAGTGGGGACAGACAGTACTTC. Full variable domain (remainder filled in from reference TRBV15 and TRBJ2-7): DAMVIQNPRYQVTQFGKPVTLSCSQTLNHNVMYWYQQKSSQAPKLLFHYYDKDFNNEADTPDNFQSRRPNTSFCFLDIRSPGLGDTAMYLCATSRDAGSGDRQYFGPGTRLTVT.

V and J are TRBV25-1 and TRBJ2-3, with TRBD2 matching over 7 bases. The germline gives CDR1 MGHDK, CDR2 SYGVNS. The CDR3 contains 15 residues. J gave up 4 bases and V 6 bases, and 10 bases lay outside the gene matches. The CDR3 nucleotides read TGTGCCAGCAGCCTGGGGGGGGGAATGGCAGATACGCAGTATTTT. This codes for CASSLGGGMADTQYF.

This clone was seen only once. This chain connects TRBV4-1 to TRBJ1-6; D gene uncertain. Germline loops: CDR1 MGHRA, CDR2 YSYEKL. Trimming shortened V by 4 bases and J by 7 bases, and 14 bases separated the two germline ends. The CDR3 has 15 amino acids. The CDR3 bases are TGCGCCAGCAGCCTGTCGCCGGCCCAAAATTCACCCCTCCACTTT. It codes for CASSLSPAQNSPLHF.

The chain joins TRBV7-8 to TRBJ2-2; D not resolved. With 3 bases removed from V and 2 bases from J, the gap between germline ends came to 10 bases. Per germline, CDR1 SGHVS and CDR2 FQNEAQ. The CDR3 length is 15 residues. CDR3 bases: TGTGCCAGCAGCTTGAGGACGCTCAACACCGGGGAGCTGTTTTTT. Translation gives CASSLRTLNTGELFF.

Comment on this clone: The sample holds other DNA sequences that translate to the same CDR3. V and J are TRBV9 and TRBJ2-5; 7 bases fit TRBD2. The junction had 7 bases not matched to a gene; V was cut back by 4 bases and J by 1 base. The germline gives CDR1 SGDLS, CDR2 YYNGEE. This CDR3 has 15 amino acids. CDR3 sequence reads: CASSLTSALQETQYF. The CDR3 nucleotides are TGTGCCAGCAGCCTAACTAGCGCCCTCCAAGAGACCCAGTACTTC.

The genes are TRBV6-1 and TRBJ2-7, with 8 bases aligning to TRBD1. V shed 4 bases, J shed 8 bases, and the junction held 13 bases outside the gene matches. This CDR3 spans 15 amino acids. The germline V gene encodes CDR1 MNHNS and CDR2 SASEGT. The CDR3, as DNA: TGTGCCAGCAGTGCATTCACACCAGGGGGCCCACAGCAGTACTTC. This translates into CASSAFTPGGPQQYF.

This chain links TRBV18 with TRBJ1-1; 11 bases line up with TRBD1. This CDR3 is built from 19 residues. Looked up from germline, CDR1 is KGHSH and CDR2 is LQKENI. Losses at the gene ends were 2 bases for V and 3 bases for J; bases not matched to a gene: 14. This CDR3 is CASSPFGVPGQGGDTEAFF. The CDR3 DNA follows: TGTGCCAGCTCACCATTCGGAGTCCCGGGACAGGGGGGAGACACTGAAGCTTTCTTT.

The chain carries TRBV27 and TRBJ2-2; unclear D gene. Germline assignment: CDR1 MNHEY and CDR2 SMNVEV (reference sequence). The ends were cut back, 2 bases at V and 6 bases at J, with 10 bases in the middle. The CDR3 covers 14 residues. CDR3 sequence reads: CASSLTLRSGELFF. The CDR3 bases are TGTGCCAGCAGTTTAACGTTACGGTCCGGGGAGCTGTTTTTT.

V and J are TRBV30 and TRBJ2-1; 11 bases align to TRBD2. Germline assignment: CDR1 GTSNPN and CDR2 SVGIG (reference sequence). The trim removed 8 bases at V and 9 bases at J, leaving 12 bases unmatched. CDR3 length: 14 amino acids. CDR3 region: CAPVGLAGGTEQFF. The DNA for the CDR3 is TGTGCCCCGGTGGGCCTAGCGGGGGGCACTGAGCAGTTCTTC. The full variable domain, with the rest looked up from reference TRBV30 and TRBJ2-1, is SQTIHQWPATLVQPVGSPLSLECTVEGTSNPNLYWYRQAAGRGLQLLFYSVGIGQISSEVPQNLSASRPQDRQFILSSKKLLLSDSGFYLCAPVGLAGGTEQFFGPGTRLTVL.

The CDR3 region has the DNA TGCGCCAGCAGCCAAGATCTCTGGGGCTCGCGGTATGGCTACACCTTC. Translation gives CASSQDLWGSRYGYTF. The chain has TRBV4-1 and TRBJ1-2, with D perhaps matching TRBD1 (5 bases). Germline V gene data show CDR1 as MGHRA and CDR2 as YSYEKL. The CDR3 is 16 residues long. Trimming took off 0 bases at V and 5 bases at J, with 16 bases between the two ends.

The chain employs TRBV27 and TRBJ1-2, with a possible D match to TRBD1 (5 bases). V gave up 6 bases and J gave up 5 bases, with 19 bases separating them. Germline V gene data show CDR1 as MNHEY and CDR2 as SMNVEV (reference sequence). The CDR3 has 15 residues. The CDR3 DNA sequence: TGTGCCAGCAGACTTCTCGGGAGGGGAGGATATGGCTACACCTTC. Translation gives CASRLLGRGGYGYTF.